The sequence of this T cell receptor (beta chain) was determined in a study of memory CD4+ T cells and cytomegalovirus serostatus. For the study at large: Healthy Belgian adult donors included fewer than 10 CMV-positive and more than 20 CMV-negative people. Study-level points and caveats: About 40% of the roughly 160 known CMV-associated TCRbeta sequences appeared in CD4+ memory. A US-trained random forest predicted CMV serostatus with median AUC around 0.93.

As for this clone: Its antigen is not known.

This CDR3 region has 14 residues. From germline, CDR1 is SGDLS and CDR2 YYNGEE. The V gene lost 1 base and the J gene lost 3 bases, with 10 bases spanning the gap. Single viable CD3+CD4+CD8-CD45RO+ cells were sorted as the memory CD4+ T cells. The data were produced by immunoSEQ multiplex PCR, yet TCRdb's version contains in-frame clones alone and is incomplete. The table has tens of thousands of clones, 82% seen once. V is TRBV9 and J is TRBJ1-2; D gene unclear. The clonotype was recovered from an adult in good health and CMV-seronegative. Sequencing was done on a sample of memory CD4+ T cells from blood. CDR3 nucleotides: TGTGCCAGCAGCGTATCGACCTATGACTATGGCTACACCTTC. Protein sequence: CASSVSTYDYGYTF.